This is a list of T cell receptor beta chains from one sample in a study of T cell changes during pregnancy in multiple sclerosis. Using immunoSEQ multiplex PCR, the repertoire was profiled, and TCRdb retains in-frame clones only, with some absent. The sample records tens of thousands of clones, under 95% being singletons. This sample comprised peripheral blood, obtained in the first trimester of pregnancy. Source of these receptors: a female donor in good health, enrolled as a control in a pregnancy study. The CDR3 runs from the conserved cysteine through the conserved F or W. The D gene is left open where the match is weak. Some rows have no size entry. The others give once, few or many, or a class for an expanded clone.

CASSLGGLAGGRDEQFF	TGTGCCAGCAGTTTAGGAGGACTAGCGGGAGGGAGGGATGAGCAGTTCTTC	TRBV27	TRBD2	TRBJ2-1	once
CASSFSGELWGQYF	TGTGCCAGCAGTTTTTCAGGGGAACTTTGGGGGCAGTACTTC	TRBV28	NA	TRBJ2-7	NA
CASSPTGVGETQYF	TGCGCCAGCAGCCCGACAGGGGTCGGAGAGACCCAGTACTTC	TRBV5-1	TRBD1	TRBJ2-5	NA
CAIRPGRGSFADTQYF	TGTGCCATCAGGCCCGGTAGGGGCTCCTTCGCAGATACGCAGTATTTT	TRBV10-3	NA	TRBJ2-3	NA
CASNSRTSGGVYNEQFF	TGTGCCAGCAACTCCAGGACTAGCGGGGGAGTCTACAATGAGCAGTTCTTC	TRBV9	TRBD2	TRBJ2-1	NA
CASGSGTGNEKLFF	TGTGCTAGTGGTTCCGGGACTGGGAATGAAAAACTGTTTTTT	TRBV12-5	NA	TRBJ1-4	few
CASSQDILQRDNEQFF	TGTGCCAGCAGCCAAGATATCTTGCAGCGTGACAATGAGCAGTTCTTC	TRBV4-2	NA	TRBJ2-1	NA
CASSLDRGRGGYTF	TGTGCCAGCAGCTTGGACAGGGGGCGCGGGGGCTACACCTTC	TRBV7-9	TRBD1	TRBJ1-2	NA
CASSITGDRGGEKLFF	TGTGCCAGTAGTATTACAGGGGACCGCGGTGGTGAAAAACTGTTTTTT	TRBV19	TRBD1	TRBJ1-4	NA
CASSEARGANQPQHF	TGTGCCAGCAGTGAAGCCCGGGGGGCAAATCAGCCCCAGCATTTT	TRBV6-1	NA	TRBJ1-5	NA
CASSPGVEHNEQFF	TGTGCCAGCTCACCGGGGGTAGAACACAATGAGCAGTTCTTC	TRBV4-2	NA	TRBJ2-1	NA
CASSDSVSGGELFF	TGTGCCAGCAGTGACTCGGTTAGCGGCGGGGAGCTGTTTTTT	TRBV6-4	NA	TRBJ2-2	many
CASSQDPLRVSNYGYTF	TGCGCCAGCAGCCAAGATCCCCTCCGGGTCTCTAACTATGGCTACACCTTC	TRBV4-1	NA	TRBJ1-2	NA
CSVAGTGGPGEQYF	TGCAGCGTGGCCGGGACAGGGGGTCCGGGAGAGCAGTACTTC	TRBV29-1	TRBD1	TRBJ2-7	few
CASSLSGDYSAYEQYF	TGTGCCAGCAGTTTATCGGGAGACTACAGCGCCTACGAGCAGTACTTC	TRBV27	NA	TRBJ2-7	NA
CASSVGTGLRGYTF	TGTGCCAGCAGTGTTGGGACAGGGTTACGTGGCTACACCTTC	TRBV2	TRBD1	TRBJ1-2	NA
CASSLQVSSYEQYF	TGTGCCAGCAGTTTACAAGTGAGCTCCTACGAGCAGTACTTC	TRBV28	NA	TRBJ2-7	NA
CATSRETGGGNTIYF	TGTGCCACCAGCAGAGAGACAGGGGGCGGAAACACCATATATTTT	TRBV15	TRBD1	TRBJ1-3	NA
CASTGTGTRVGEKLFF	TGTGCCAGTACCGGGACAGGGACTAGGGTTGGCGAAAAACTGTTTTTT	TRBV19	TRBD1	TRBJ1-4	once
CASTEGRVNQPQHF	TGTGCCAGCACGGAGGGCAGGGTGAATCAGCCCCAGCATTTT	TRBV2	NA	TRBJ1-5	once
CASSILGNEQFF	TGTGCCAGTAGTATACTAGGTAATGAGCAGTTCTTC	TRBV19	NA	TRBJ2-1	NA
CASRTGYNSPLHF	TGTGCCAGCAGGACAGGTTATAATTCACCCCTCCACTTT	TRBV7-9	NA	TRBJ1-6	NA
CASSPDKGAGYTF	TGTGCCAGCAGCCCGGACAAGGGGGCAGGCTACACCTTC	TRBV2	TRBD1	TRBJ1-2	NA
CASSLARGDTDTQYF	TGCGCCAGCAGCTTGGCCCGGGGGGATACAGATACGCAGTATTTT	TRBV5-1	TRBD2	TRBJ2-3	NA
CASRRDSSFPGNTIYF	TGTGCCAGCAGGAGGGACAGCTCCTTTCCCGGAAACACCATATATTTT	TRBV27	TRBD1	TRBJ1-3	NA
CASSIDSQSSYEQYF	TGTGCCAGTAGTATCGACAGCCAGAGCTCCTACGAGCAGTACTTC	TRBV19	NA	TRBJ2-7	NA
CASSLGMALQETQYF	TGTGCCAGCAGCTTGGGCATGGCCCTCCAAGAGACCCAGTACTTC	TRBV5-4	NA	TRBJ2-5	NA
CASSVDGGNEKLFF	TGCGCCAGCAGCGTTGACGGAGGTAATGAAAAACTGTTTTTT	TRBV5-1	NA	TRBJ1-4	NA
CASSQDRGQPQHF	TGCGCCAGCAGCCAAGATAGAGGTCAGCCCCAGCATTTT	TRBV4-3	NA	TRBJ1-5	NA
CASTEGGHRTEAFF	TGTGCCAGTACTGAGGGGGGGCATAGGACTGAAGCTTTCTTT	TRBV19	NA	TRBJ1-1	NA
CASNLGGGTEAFF	TGTGCCAGCAACCTGGGCGGGGGCACTGAAGCTTTCTTT	TRBV6-1	NA	TRBJ1-1	NA
CATKGQPSSGNTIYF	TGTGCCACTAAGGGACAGCCGAGCTCTGGAAACACCATATATTTT	TRBV2	TRBD1	TRBJ1-3	once
CASSAGGPDTQYF	TGCGCCAGCAGCGCGGGTGGTCCAGATACGCAGTATTTT	TRBV5-1	NA	TRBJ2-3	NA
CSVVRLAGLPSSYNEQFF	TGCAGCGTTGTTAGACTAGCGGGTCTCCCGAGCTCCTACAATGAGCAGTTCTTC	TRBV29-1	TRBD2	TRBJ2-1	NA
CASSLTIPPRETQYF	TGTGCCAGCAGCTTAACTATCCCGCCGCGGGAGACCCAGTACTTC	TRBV11-2	NA	TRBJ2-5	NA
CASSIQPGQGAESPYEQYF	TGCGCCAGCAGCATTCAACCGGGACAGGGGGCCGAATCTCCCTACGAGCAGTACTTC	TRBV5-1	TRBD1	TRBJ2-7	NA
CASSPRLPRGREDTQYF	TGTGCCAGCTCACCACGTCTCCCTAGGGGAAGGGAAGATACGCAGTATTTT	TRBV18	NA	TRBJ2-3	NA
CASSYGRGSNQPQHF	TGTGCCAGCAGCTACGGGAGGGGCAGCAATCAGCCCCAGCATTTT	TRBV13	NA	TRBJ1-5	NA
CASSRTGQETQYF	TGTGCCAGCTCTAGGACAGGCCAAGAGACCCAGTACTTC	TRBV18	TRBD1	TRBJ2-5	NA
CSSVDGSGGDTDTQYF	TGCAGCAGCGTTGACGGCAGCGGGGGGGACACAGATACGCAGTATTTT	TRBV29-1	TRBD2	TRBJ2-3	NA
CASSQFTGSGANVLTF	TGCGCCAGCAGCCAATTCACAGGGTCTGGGGCCAACGTCCTGACTTTC	TRBV4-1	NA	TRBJ2-6	NA
CASSDRGTGELFF	TGTGCCAGCAGTGACAGGGGCACCGGGGAGCTGTTTTTT	TRBV6-1	NA	TRBJ2-2	NA
CASSFQQGYGEAFF	TGTGCCAGCAGCTTCCAACAGGGGTATGGTGAAGCTTTCTTT	TRBV7-9	TRBD1	TRBJ1-1	NA
CSVPGQGGTYEQYF	TGCAGCGTCCCAGGACAGGGAGGTACCTACGAGCAGTACTTC	TRBV29-1	TRBD1	TRBJ2-7	NA
CATSSRVSYEQYF	TGTGCCACTTCTTCGAGGGTTTCCTACGAGCAGTACTTC	TRBV28	NA	TRBJ2-7	NA
CASSLSARQGSGYTF	TGTGCCAGCAGTTTATCCGCTCGACAGGGTAGTGGCTACACCTTC	TRBV28	TRBD1	TRBJ1-2	NA
CASSPGTSETQYF	TGTGCCAGCAGCCCTGGGACTTCGGAGACCCAGTACTTC	TRBV7-3	NA	TRBJ2-5	NA
CASSLSSGSYNEQFF	TGTGCCAGCAGTTTATCTAGCGGGAGTTACAATGAGCAGTTCTTC	TRBV27	TRBD2	TRBJ2-1	once
CASSDPKTGGGTEAFF	TGTGCCAGCAGTGATCCTAAGACAGGGGGCGGAACTGAAGCTTTCTTT	TRBV6-1	TRBD1	TRBJ1-1	NA
CASSLREGANYGYTF	TGTGCCAGCAGCCTCAGGGAGGGCGCGAACTATGGCTACACCTTC	TRBV9	NA	TRBJ1-2	once
CASSPTSHEQFF	TGTGCCAGCAGCCCTACTAGCCATGAGCAGTTCTTC	TRBV2	NA	TRBJ2-1	NA
CAWSGSSGGAFEQFF	TGTGCCTGGAGTGGCTCTAGCGGGGGGGCATTTGAGCAGTTCTTC	TRBV30	TRBD2	TRBJ2-1	NA
CASSPGQGRTGELFF	TGTGCCAGCAGCCCCGGACAGGGTAGGACCGGGGAGCTGTTTTTT	TRBV11-3	TRBD1	TRBJ2-2	NA